This T cell receptor (beta chain) comes out of a study of vaccination and CD4 T cells after COVID-19. About the research overall: Researchers treated cells with overlapping spike peptides taken from SARS-CoV-2, HCoV-NL63, HCoV-OC43 and HCoV-229E. Controls had a CEFX pool, an HIV-1 Nef pool, or no peptide added.

Sequencing of cultured CD4+ T cell DNA used the Oncomine TCR Beta short-read assay. From CD4+ T cells that had been cultured, genomic DNA was extracted. One entry per CDR3 protein results from TCRdb running MiXCR on the PCR reads. This table holds some 7,800 distinct CDR3 sequences, about 31% found once. This clonotype appeared a few times. Its antigen is currently unknown. Treatment defined: roughly 10-day PBMC culture with coronavirus spike peptide pools or control peptides (ViraFEST assay). CD4+ T cells of the unexposed donor were collected before the COVID-19 pandemic (2011-2018). After being plated at roughly 2.2 million per well, PBMCs were cultured with roughly 9.5 IU/ml IL-2 and roughly 9.8 ug/ml peptide pools. CD4+ T cells from unexposed donors were probed, cells permitting, with SARS-CoV-2 S/N and four cold-coronavirus spikes. Per the germline V gene, CDR1 is MNHEY and CDR2 is SVGEGT. The V end lost 6 bases, the J end lost 7 bases, and 12 bases lay between the germline ends. This CDR3 has 12 amino acids.

The chain recombines TRBV6-2 or TRBV6-3 with TRBJ2-5; D may be TRBD1 (5 bases). Sequenced sample: CD4+ T cells from blood, cultured in vitro. This sequence originates from a human donor in good health. CDR3 residues: CASSPTVRTQYF. The CDR3, as DNA: TGTGCCAGCAGCCCGACAGTCCGGACCCAGTACTTC.